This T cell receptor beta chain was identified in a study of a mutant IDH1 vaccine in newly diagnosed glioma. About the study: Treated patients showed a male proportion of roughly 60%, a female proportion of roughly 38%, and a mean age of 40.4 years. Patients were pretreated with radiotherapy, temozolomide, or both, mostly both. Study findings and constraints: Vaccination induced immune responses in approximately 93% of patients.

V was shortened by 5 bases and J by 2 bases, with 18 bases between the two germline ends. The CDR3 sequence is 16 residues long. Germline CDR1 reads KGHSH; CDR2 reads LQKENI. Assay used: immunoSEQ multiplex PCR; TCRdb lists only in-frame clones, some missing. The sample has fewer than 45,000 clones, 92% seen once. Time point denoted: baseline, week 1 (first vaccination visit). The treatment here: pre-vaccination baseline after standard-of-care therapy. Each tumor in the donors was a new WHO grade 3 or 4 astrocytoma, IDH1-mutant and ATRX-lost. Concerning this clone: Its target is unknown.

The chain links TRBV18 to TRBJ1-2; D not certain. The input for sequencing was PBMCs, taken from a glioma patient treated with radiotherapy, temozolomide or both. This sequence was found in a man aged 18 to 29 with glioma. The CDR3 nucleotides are TGTGCCAGCTCAGTCGTTAGGGCCGACGGGAACTATGGCTACACCTTC. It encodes CASSVVRADGNYGYTF.